The clone carrying this T cell receptor beta chain came up many times. No antigen is known for it. The data stem from a study of breast tumors, draining lymph nodes, adjacent tissues. The lymph nodes were axillary draining lymph nodes from breast cancer patients. Each CDR3 protein is one row after TCRdb ran MiXCR on the multiplex PCR reads. The sample contains 75,000 to 100,000 distinct CDR3 sequences, roughly 19% of which appear only once. The CDR3 is 14 residues long. Trimming left V 1 base short and J 7 bases short, with 14 bases between. Germline V lookup: CDR1 SEHNR, CDR2 FQNEAQ (reference sequence). Whole-study results and caveats: Compared with basal-like, luminal-like tumors shared significantly more repertoire with nontumor tissue. Tumor repertoires ranked between lymph nodes and nontumor tissue in diversity, with V and J gene preferences. Tumor T cell lymph node origin was a supported hypothesis, not proven. Findings are consistent with lymph node origin and intratumoral expansion of most tumor T cells.

Sequenced material: axillary lymph node tissue. The chain recombines TRBV7-9 with TRBJ2-7; D gene ambiguous. This clonotype was obtained from a female donor with breast cancer. Some clones in this sample may be carry-over from other donors' samples. CDR3 nucleotides: TGTGCCAGCAGCTTAGACCAAGCCTCGGATGAGCAGTACTTC. This codes for CASSLDQASDEQYF.